The rows below give T cell receptor beta chains drawn from one sample of a study of blood T cell repertoires in COVID-19. Clones were read by immunoSEQ multiplex PCR, and TCRdb kept only the in-frame ones, dropping some. Of approximately 110,000 clones listed, about four fifths are singletons. The specimen was peripheral blood. Receptor source: a woman aged 40 to 55 with acute or convalescent COVID-19. Both conserved end residues are part of each CDR3. The order of the fields is V gene, J gene, CDR3 length, CDR3 protein.

V: TRBV3-1/TRBV3-2
J: TRBJ2-1
length: 14
CDR3: CASSPRGAYNEQFF

V: TRBV19
J: TRBJ2-6
length: 15
CDR3: CASTITGTGANVLTF

V: TRBV2
J: TRBJ2-5
length: 17
CDR3: CASSFGQGASGRETQYF

V: TRBV18
J: TRBJ1-2
length: 15
CDR3: CASSRIDSTYEGYTF

V: TRBV25-1
J: TRBJ2-7
length: 12
CDR3: CASSFTGAEQYF

V: TRBV7-9
J: TRBJ2-2
length: 17
CDR3: CASSWTTSGGNTGELFF

V: TRBV6-5
J: TRBJ1-2
length: 15
CDR3: CASTPGGTGNYGYTF

V: TRBV18
J: TRBJ1-6
length: 15
CDR3: CASSPGSSYNSPLHF

V: TRBV6-5
J: TRBJ1-4
length: 15
CDR3: CAGGFKLGTNEKLFF

V: TRBV10-1
J: TRBJ2-1
length: 15
CDR3: CASSEGGAGVDEQFF

V: TRBV5-5
J: TRBJ1-5
length: 15
CDR3: CASSRDDRGNQPQHF

V: TRBV9
J: TRBJ2-7
length: 14
CDR3: CASSVSPFSYEQYF

V: TRBV19
J: TRBJ1-1
length: 17
CDR3: CASRHTLGQGPNTEAFF

V: TRBV7-9
J: TRBJ2-3
length: 15
CDR3: CASSAGTGRTDTQYF

V: TRBV19
J: TRBJ2-5
length: 16
CDR3: CASSTGQLRYQETQYF

V: TRBV2
J: TRBJ2-2
length: 16
CDR3: CASTRGTGGSGGELFF

V: TRBV11-2
J: TRBJ1-4
length: 14
CDR3: CASSTTGSNEKLFF

V: TRBV3-1/TRBV3-2
J: TRBJ1-3
length: 15
CDR3: CASSQAGVSGNTIYF

V: TRBV18
J: TRBJ2-7
length: 14
CDR3: CASSPGLVSYEQYF

V: TRBV7-2
J: TRBJ1-2
length: 16
CDR3: CASSLGGAKADYGYTF

V: TRBV7-8
J: TRBJ2-1
length: 14
CDR3: CASSRDRIYNEQFF

V: TRBV23-1
J: TRBJ1-5
length: 18
CDR3: CASSQSLTLGVGNQPQHF

V: TRBV6-6
J: TRBJ1-3
length: 15
CDR3: CASRDTGTSGNTIYF

V: TRBV18
J: TRBJ1-1
length: 15
CDR3: CASSRGQGATTEAFF